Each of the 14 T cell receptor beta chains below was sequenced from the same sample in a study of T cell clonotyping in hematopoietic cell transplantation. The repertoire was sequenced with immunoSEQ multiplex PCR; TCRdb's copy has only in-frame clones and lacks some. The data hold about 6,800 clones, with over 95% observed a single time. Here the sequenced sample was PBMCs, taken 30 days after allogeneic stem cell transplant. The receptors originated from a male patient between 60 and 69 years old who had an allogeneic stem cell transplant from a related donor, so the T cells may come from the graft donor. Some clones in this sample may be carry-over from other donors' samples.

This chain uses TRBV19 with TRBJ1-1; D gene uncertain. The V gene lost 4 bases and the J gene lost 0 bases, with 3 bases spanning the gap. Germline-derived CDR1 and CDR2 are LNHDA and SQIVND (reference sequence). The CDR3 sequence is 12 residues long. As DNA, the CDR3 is TGTGCCAGTAGTAACTTGAACACTGAAGCTTTCTTT. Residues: CASSNLNTEAFF.

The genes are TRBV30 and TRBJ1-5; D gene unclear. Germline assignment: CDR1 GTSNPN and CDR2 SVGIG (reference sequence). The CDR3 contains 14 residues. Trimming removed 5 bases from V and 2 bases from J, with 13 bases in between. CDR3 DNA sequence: TGTGCCTGGGGGGTGGCCGCAGGCAATCAGCCCCAGCATTTT. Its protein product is CAWGVAAGNQPQHF.

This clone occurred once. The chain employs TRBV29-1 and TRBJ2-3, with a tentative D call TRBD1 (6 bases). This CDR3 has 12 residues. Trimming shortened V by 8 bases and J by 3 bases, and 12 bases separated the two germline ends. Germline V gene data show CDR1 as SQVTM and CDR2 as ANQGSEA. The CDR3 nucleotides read TGCAGCTATGTCAGGGGAACAGATACGCAGTATTTT. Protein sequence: CSYVRGTDTQYF.

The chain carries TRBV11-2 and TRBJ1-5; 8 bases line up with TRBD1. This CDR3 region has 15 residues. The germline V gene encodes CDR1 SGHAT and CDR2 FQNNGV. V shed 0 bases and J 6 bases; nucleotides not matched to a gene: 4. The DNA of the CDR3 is TGTGCCAGCAGCTTAGATACAGGGGGGGGTCAGCCCCAGCATTTT. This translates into CASSLDTGGGQPQHF.

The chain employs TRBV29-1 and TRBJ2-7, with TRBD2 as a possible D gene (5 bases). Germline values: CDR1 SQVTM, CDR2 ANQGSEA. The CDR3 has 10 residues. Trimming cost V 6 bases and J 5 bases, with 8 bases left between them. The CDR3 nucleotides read TGCAGCGTCGAGGAGGACGAGCAGTACTTC. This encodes CSVEEDEQYF.

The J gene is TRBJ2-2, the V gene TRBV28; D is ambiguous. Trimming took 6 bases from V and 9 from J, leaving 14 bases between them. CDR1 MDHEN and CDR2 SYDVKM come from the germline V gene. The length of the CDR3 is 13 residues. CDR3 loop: CASRRDVGRELFF. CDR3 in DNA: TGTGCCAGCAGACGTGACGTGGGGAGGGAGCTGTTTTTT.

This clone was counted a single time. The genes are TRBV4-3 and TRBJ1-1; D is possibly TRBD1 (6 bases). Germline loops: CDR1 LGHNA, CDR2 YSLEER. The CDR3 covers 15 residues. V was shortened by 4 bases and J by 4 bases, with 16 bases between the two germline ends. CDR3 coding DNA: TGCGCCAGCAGCCTCAGTACAGGGCTCGGCACTGAAGCTTTCTTT. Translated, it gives CASSLSTGLGTEAFF.

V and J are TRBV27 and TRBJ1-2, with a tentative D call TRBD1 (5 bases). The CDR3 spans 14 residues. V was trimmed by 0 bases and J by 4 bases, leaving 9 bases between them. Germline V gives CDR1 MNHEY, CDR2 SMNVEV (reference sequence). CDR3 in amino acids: CASSLSGGAYGYTF. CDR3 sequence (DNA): TGTGCCAGCAGTTTATCGGGAGGGGCCTATGGCTACACCTTC.

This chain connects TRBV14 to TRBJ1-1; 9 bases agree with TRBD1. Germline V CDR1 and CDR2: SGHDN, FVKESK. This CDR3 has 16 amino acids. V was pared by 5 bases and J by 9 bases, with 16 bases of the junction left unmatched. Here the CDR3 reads CASSVMSSGTGPKAFF. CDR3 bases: TGTGCCAGCAGCGTGATGAGCTCCGGGACAGGGCCCAAAGCTTTCTTT.

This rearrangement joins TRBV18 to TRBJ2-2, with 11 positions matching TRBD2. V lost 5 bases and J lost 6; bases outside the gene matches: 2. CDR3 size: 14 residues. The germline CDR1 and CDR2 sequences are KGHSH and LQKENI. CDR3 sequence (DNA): TGTGCCAGCTCAACGGGACTAGCGGCCGGGGAGCTGTTTTTT. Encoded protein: CASSTGLAAGELFF.

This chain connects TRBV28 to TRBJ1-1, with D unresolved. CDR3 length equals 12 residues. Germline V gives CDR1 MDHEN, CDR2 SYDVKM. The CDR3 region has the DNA TGTGTTGTAGTAAGGGAGGGCACTGAAGCTTTCTTT. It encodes CVVVREGTEAFF.

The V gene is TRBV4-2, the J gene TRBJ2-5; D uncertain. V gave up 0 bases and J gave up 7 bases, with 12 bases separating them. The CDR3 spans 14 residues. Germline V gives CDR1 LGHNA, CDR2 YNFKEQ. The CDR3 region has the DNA TGTGCCAGCAGCCAAGATTTAGCATTCGGGACCCAGTACTTC. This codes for CASSQDLAFGTQYF.

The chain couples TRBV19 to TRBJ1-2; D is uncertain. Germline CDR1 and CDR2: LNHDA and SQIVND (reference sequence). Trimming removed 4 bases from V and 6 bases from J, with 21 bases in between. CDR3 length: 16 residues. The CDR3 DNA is TGTGCCAGTAGTACCAATACACTCACCTACGGAGATGGCTACACCTTC. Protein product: CASSTNTLTYGDGYTF.

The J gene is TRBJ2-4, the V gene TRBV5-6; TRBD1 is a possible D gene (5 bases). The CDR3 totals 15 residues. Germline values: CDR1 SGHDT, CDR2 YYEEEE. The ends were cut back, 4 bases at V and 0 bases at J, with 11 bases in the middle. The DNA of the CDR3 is TGTGCCAGCAGCCTCACAGGATTAGCCAAAAACATTCAGTACTTC. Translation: CASSLTGLAKNIQYF.